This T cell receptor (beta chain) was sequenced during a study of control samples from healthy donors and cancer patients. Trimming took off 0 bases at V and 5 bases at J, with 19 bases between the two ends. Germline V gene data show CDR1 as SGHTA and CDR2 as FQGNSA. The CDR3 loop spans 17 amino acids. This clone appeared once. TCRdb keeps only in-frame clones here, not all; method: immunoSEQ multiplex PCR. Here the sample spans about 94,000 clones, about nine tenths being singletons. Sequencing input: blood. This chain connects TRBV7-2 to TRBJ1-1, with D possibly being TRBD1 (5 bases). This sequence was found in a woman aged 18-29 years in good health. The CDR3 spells CASSLALRPGRETEAFF. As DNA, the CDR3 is TGTGCCAGCAGCTTAGCTCTGAGGCCAGGGAGGGAGACTGAAGCTTTCTTT.